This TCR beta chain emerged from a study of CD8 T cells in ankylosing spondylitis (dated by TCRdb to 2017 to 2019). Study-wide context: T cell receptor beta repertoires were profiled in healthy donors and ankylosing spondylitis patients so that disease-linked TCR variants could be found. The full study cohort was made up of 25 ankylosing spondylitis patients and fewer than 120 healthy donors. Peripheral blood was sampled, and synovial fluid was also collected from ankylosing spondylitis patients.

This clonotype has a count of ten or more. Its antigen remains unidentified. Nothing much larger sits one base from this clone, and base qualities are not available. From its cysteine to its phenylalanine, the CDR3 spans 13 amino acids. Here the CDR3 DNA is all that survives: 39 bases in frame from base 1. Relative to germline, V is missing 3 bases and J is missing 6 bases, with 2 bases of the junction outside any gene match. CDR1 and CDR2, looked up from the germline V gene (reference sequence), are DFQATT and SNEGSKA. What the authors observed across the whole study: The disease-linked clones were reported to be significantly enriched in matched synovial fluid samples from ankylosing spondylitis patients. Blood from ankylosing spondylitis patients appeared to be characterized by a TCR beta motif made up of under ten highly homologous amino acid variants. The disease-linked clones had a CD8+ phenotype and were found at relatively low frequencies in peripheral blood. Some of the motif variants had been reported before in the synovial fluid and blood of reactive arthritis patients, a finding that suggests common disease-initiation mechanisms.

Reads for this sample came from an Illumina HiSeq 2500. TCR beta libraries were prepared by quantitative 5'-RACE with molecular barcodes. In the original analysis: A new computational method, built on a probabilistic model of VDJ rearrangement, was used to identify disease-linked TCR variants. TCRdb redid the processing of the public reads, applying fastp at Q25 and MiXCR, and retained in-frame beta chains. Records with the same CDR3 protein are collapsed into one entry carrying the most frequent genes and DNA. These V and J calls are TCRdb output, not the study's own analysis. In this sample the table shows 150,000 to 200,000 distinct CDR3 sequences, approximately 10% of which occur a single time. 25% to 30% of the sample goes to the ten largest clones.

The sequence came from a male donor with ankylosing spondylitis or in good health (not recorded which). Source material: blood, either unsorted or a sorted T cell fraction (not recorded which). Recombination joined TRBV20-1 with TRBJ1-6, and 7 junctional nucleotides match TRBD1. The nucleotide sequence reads TGCAGTGCTAGCCGGGACAGTAATTCACCCCTCCACTTT. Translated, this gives CSASRDSNSPLHF.